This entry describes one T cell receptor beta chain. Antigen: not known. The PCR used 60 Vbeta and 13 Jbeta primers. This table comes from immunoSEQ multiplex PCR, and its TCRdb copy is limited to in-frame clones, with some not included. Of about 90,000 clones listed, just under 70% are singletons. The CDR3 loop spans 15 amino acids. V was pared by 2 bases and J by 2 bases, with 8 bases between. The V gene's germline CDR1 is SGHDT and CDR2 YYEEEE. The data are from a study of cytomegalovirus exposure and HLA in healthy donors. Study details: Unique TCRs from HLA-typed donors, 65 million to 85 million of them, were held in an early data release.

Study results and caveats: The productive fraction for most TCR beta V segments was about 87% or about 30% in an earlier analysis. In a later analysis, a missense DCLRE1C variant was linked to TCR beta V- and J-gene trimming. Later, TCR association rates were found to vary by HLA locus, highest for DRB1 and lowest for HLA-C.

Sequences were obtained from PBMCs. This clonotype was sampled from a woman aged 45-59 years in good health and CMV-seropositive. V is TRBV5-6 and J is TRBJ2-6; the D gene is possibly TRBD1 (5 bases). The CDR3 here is CASSFQGTGANVLTF. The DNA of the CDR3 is TGTGCCAGCAGCTTCCAGGGAACTGGGGCCAACGTCCTGACTTTC.